The clone carrying this TCR beta chain showed up just a few times. Its antigen is unidentified. One entry per CDR3 protein results from TCRdb running MiXCR on the 5' RACE reads. The sample includes over 400,000 distinct CDR3 sequences, roughly a quarter of them seen just once. The sample is drawn from a study of CD8 T cells in ankylosing spondylitis. Findings and limits, study-wide: Seemingly distinctive of ankylosing spondylitis blood was a TCR beta motif formed by eight highly homologous variants.

Germline CDR1 DFQATT, CDR2 SNEGSKA (reference sequence). Unmatched junction bases numbered 6, after V lost 2 bases and J lost 5 bases. The CDR3 is made up of 14 amino acids. Specimen: blood, either unsorted or a sorted T cell fraction (not recorded which). This clonotype was obtained from a male donor with ankylosing spondylitis. The chain has TRBV20-1 and TRBJ1-5; 7 bases fit TRBD1. CDR3 DNA sequence: TGCAGTGCTAGAATCGGGACAGCCCATCAGCCCCAGCATTTT. Amino acid sequence: CSARIGTAHQPQHF.